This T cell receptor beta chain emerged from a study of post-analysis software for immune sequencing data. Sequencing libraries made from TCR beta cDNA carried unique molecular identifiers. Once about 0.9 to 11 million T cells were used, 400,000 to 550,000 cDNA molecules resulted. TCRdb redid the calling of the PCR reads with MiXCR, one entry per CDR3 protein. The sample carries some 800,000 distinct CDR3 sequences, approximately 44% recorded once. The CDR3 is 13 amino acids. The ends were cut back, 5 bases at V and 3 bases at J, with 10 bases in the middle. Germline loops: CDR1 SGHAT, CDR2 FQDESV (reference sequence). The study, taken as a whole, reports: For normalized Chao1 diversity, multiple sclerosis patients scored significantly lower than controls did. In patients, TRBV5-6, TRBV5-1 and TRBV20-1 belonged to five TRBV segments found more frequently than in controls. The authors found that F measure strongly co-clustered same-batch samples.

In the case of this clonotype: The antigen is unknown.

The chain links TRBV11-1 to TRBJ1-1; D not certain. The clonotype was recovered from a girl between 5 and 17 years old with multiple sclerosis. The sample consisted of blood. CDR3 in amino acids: CASSGSAHTEAFF. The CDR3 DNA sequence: TGTGCCAGCAGCGGTAGTGCCCACACTGAAGCTTTCTTT.